This T cell receptor (beta chain) was captured by sequencing in a study of regulatory T cells in long-lasting Graves disease. Study observations and caveats: Relative to newly diagnosed Graves' patients, persistent ones had lower TCR diversity.

Time point specified: newly diagnosed GD, antithyroid drugs for less than 3 months. The TCR library was prepared using RNA isolated from PBMCs. Losses at the gene ends were 4 bases for V and 2 bases for J; bases not matched to a gene: 3. CDR3 length: 14 residues. This clonotype was counted ten times or more. What it recognizes is unknown. Building of the TCR beta libraries involved iRepertoire HTBI primers and Arm-PCR of CDR3 regions. Each CDR3 protein is one row after TCRdb ran MiXCR on the multiplex PCR reads. The data contain 680,000 or so distinct CDR3 sequences, 15% to 20% of them singletons. These data also formed part of another study, on T cells in Graves' hyperthyroidism and ophthalmopathy. That work states: Exclusion followed for patients with uncontrolled infection, other autoimmune disease, pregnancy or lactation. First-round RT-PCR targeting the TCR CDR3 was performed with the HTBI primer set. Within blood appeared most thyroid clonotypes that had expanded above 0.001.

The clonotype originates from a woman younger than 45 with Graves disease. The sequenced sample was peripheral blood mononuclear cells (PBMCs), obtained at new diagnosis, from a patient treated with antithyroid drugs. The chain employs TRBV12-3 or TRBV12-4 and TRBJ2-3; TRBD2 matches at 7 bases. Here the CDR3 reads CASSSSGYTDTQYF. The CDR3 nucleotides read TGTGCCAGCAGTTCTAGCGGATACACAGATACGCAGTATTTT.